This T cell receptor (beta chain) was found in a study of cytomegalovirus exposure and HLA in healthy donors. The study, taken as a whole, reports: Confirmation was obtained in vitro that three CMV-associated chains are specific for CMV antigens. Associated with cytomegalovirus, according to the listing, were 150 to 200 TCR beta chains. Another analysis was done later, and it associated 15,000 or so TCR beta sequences with HLA alleles at 0.05 false discovery rate. Cytomegalovirus status was reportedly diagnosed by the classifier with high specificity and sensitivity.

The PCR used 60 Vbeta and 13 Jbeta primers. Clones were read by immunoSEQ multiplex PCR, and TCRdb kept only the in-frame ones, dropping some. This sample has under 200,000 clones, with 84% found just once. A few counts support this clone. What it binds is not known. The CDR3 sequence is 14 residues long. Germline loops: CDR1 WNHNN, CDR2 SYGVQD (reference sequence). Between the trimmed V and J ends, which lost 3 bases and 1 base, there was a span of 9 bases. The TCR originated in a boy aged 2 to 10 in good health and CMV-seronegative. The sequencing sample was made of PBMCs. This chain links TRBV10-1 with TRBJ1-1; D unresolved. CDR3 nucleotides: TGCGCCAGCAGTGACCGGGCGGGGAACACTGAAGCTTTCTTT. Protein sequence: CASSDRAGNTEAFF.